This TCR beta chain is from a study of cytotoxic CD8 clonotypes in ibrutinib-treated CLL (dated by TCRdb to the early 2020s). Background on the whole study: The cohort had about a dozen relapsed/refractory and around 15 treatment-naive patients; approximately 17 were IGHV unmutated. Cryopreserved peripheral blood mononuclear cells were collected before treatment, at response, and at either disease progression or sustained remission. Every sample from remission and from progressive disease was obtained while the patients were still on ibrutinib. Longitudinal samples were obtainable from about 30% of the 86 participants in the trial. Samples at response were collected after a median of around twelve months of treatment, with a range of roughly 6 to 40 months. Responses were partial in roughly 24 patients and complete in 2; after median roughly 69 months follow-up, 14 stayed in remission and around 12 progressed. Samples averaged approximately 260,000 productive templates and tens of thousands of productive rearrangements. Results and caveats for the whole study, not just this receptor: Public clonotypes were rare and either shrank or stayed stable during treatment, and the rise in clonality at ibrutinib response reflected expansion of private clonotypes. Lymph node repertoires were not examined, and the timing of sampling was not matched between patients in sustained remission and those whose disease progressed. Clonality increased at ibrutinib response, stayed stable in sustained remission, and fell back toward baseline at progression. Baseline clonality was found to be higher than that of age-matched healthy donors and was strongly correlated with circulating CD8+ T-cell counts.

The cysteine opens and the phenylalanine closes a CDR3 of 16 amino acids. Just CDR3 DNA is preserved here, 48 bases in frame from base 1. The germline ends are 19 bases apart after V is trimmed by 5 bases and J by 5 bases. The germline V gene gives CDR1 as SGHTA and CDR2 as FQGNSA. Points on this clone: It lacks a known antigen. There are no base qualities to consult, and no much larger clone falls within one base.

The time point tag for this specimen amounts to: less than 30 months on ibrutinib. Roughly 2.2 micrograms of genomic DNA were extracted from cryopreserved PBMCs for TCR beta library preparation. Longitudinal blood samples from CLL patients on ibrutinib monotherapy underwent high-throughput TCR beta sequencing. The patients took part in an open-label, single-center phase 2 trial of ibrutinib monotherapy. On a MiSeq, deep resolution sequencing aimed for a depth between 1 in 1 million and 1 in 200,000 T cells, with each clonotype covered around 9.2x on average. The immunoSEQ hsTCRB Kit was used to generate TCR beta libraries. For the original study's pipeline: The data were analyzed with ImmunoSEQ Analyzer and ImmunoSEQ Data Assistant, and V, D and J gene assignments followed IMGT definitions. Clonality was computed as one minus normalized Shannon entropy of productive rearrangement frequencies, ranging from 0 to 1. Only overrepresented clonotypes making up at least 0.05% of the repertoire of each patient were included in the public clonotype analysis. More than ten repertoires from age-matched healthy donors, obtained from immuneACCESS, served as clonality controls. TCRdb limited this immuneACCESS table to in-frame rearrangements with V and J called. A share of clones is missing; checked studies link under half to unresolved V genes, and the rest is unexplained. D and trimming come from the DNA, and the V and J calls and clone size come from that table. This sample lists 150,000 or so clones; around 76% were detected once. Clones ranked in the top ten supply just over 5% of the sample.

The receptor's source is a human donor with chronic lymphocytic leukemia. The rearranged chain carries TRBV7-2 and TRBJ1-5, and the D gene may be TRBD1, 5 bases matching. The material sequenced was PBMCs, taken after 24 months of ibrutinib treatment. This receptor carries the CDR3 CASSRGSGTGHQPQHF. At the DNA level, the sequence is TGTGCCAGCAGCCGGGGTTCCGGGACCGGTCATCAGCCCCAGCATTTT.